This passage covers 9 T cell receptor beta chains from one sample sequenced in a study of OX40 agonist ivuxolimab in advanced cancers. Sequencing was performed with immunoSEQ multiplex PCR; in TCRdb, only in-frame clones are kept and a portion is missing. The table lists about 80,000 clones, approximately 90% of them singletons. The source material was CD4+ or CD8+ T cells sorted from blood, sampled in a trial of the OX40 agonist ivuxolimab. These receptors were taken from an adult with an advanced solid tumor such as melanoma, head and neck, liver or kidney cancer.

The V call is TRBV6-5, the J call TRBJ1-1, with 10 bases lining up with TRBD1. The CDR3 extends over 13 amino acids. With 10 bases clipped from V and 5 bases from J, the junction kept 7 bases outside the gene matches. Germline V gene lookup returns CDR1 MNHEY and CDR2 SVGAGI. The CDR3 DNA sequence: TGTGCCATCTCCCGGGACAGGGGAACTGAAGCTTTCTTT. Translating it yields CAISRDRGTEAFF.

The V gene is TRBV29-1, the J gene TRBJ2-7; D call uncertain. Looked up from germline, CDR1 is SQVTM and CDR2 is ANQGSEA. V was pared by 4 bases and J by 1 base, with 5 bases between. This CDR3 comprises 11 residues. The CDR3 nucleotides read TGCAGCGTTGGGCAATCCTACGAGCAGTACTTC. This gives the protein CSVGQSYEQYF.

J is TRBJ2-1 and V is TRBV19; D is uncertain. Per the germline V gene, CDR1 is LNHDA and CDR2 is SQIVND (reference sequence). V gave up 5 bases and J gave up 0 bases, with 17 bases separating them. This CDR3 has 17 amino acids. CDR3 region: CASSYGRGSYSYNEQFF. The CDR3 coding sequence is TGTGCCAGTAGTTACGGGCGTGGCTCCTACTCCTACAATGAGCAGTTCTTC.

The chain links TRBV6-4 to TRBJ2-3; 9 nucleotides align to TRBD2. The CDR3 has 16 amino acids. Germline V gives CDR1 MRHNA, CDR2 SNTAGT. With 3 bases clipped from V and 5 bases from J, the junction kept 9 bases outside the gene matches. CDR3 in amino acids: CASSEVAGEKGDTQYF. Here the CDR3 DNA reads TGTGCCAGCAGTGAAGTAGCGGGAGAAAAGGGAGATACGCAGTATTTT.

The V gene is TRBV2, the J gene TRBJ2-7; 8 positions match TRBD2. Trimming removed 9 bases from V and 2 bases from J; junction bases left unmatched: 12. The CDR3 extends over 15 amino acids. Looked up from germline, CDR1 is SNHLY and CDR2 is FYNNEI. The CDR3 protein is CASSGALTSPYEQYF. DNA of the CDR3: TGTGCCAGTAGCGGGGCTCTGACCAGTCCCTACGAGCAGTACTTC. Full variable domain (missing parts from reference TRBV2 and TRBJ2-7): EPEVTQTPSHQVTQMGQEVILRCVPISNHLYFYWYRQILGQKVEFLVSFYNNEISEKSEIFDDQFSVERPDGSNFTLKIRSTKLEDSAMYFCASSGALTSPYEQYFGPGTRLTVT.

The chain recombines TRBV7-9 with TRBJ1-5, with 9 bases lining up with TRBD1. V shed 5 bases and J 3 bases; nucleotides not matched to a gene: 8. In germline, CDR1 is SEHNR, CDR2 FQNEAQ (reference sequence). This CDR3 has 16 residues. The CDR3 sequence is CASSAGDRAHNQPQHF. The CDR3 DNA reads TGTGCCAGCAGCGCCGGGGACAGGGCGCACAATCAGCCCCAGCATTTT. The full variable domain, in which reference TRBV7-9 and TRBJ1-5 provide the parts outside the CDR3, is DTGVSQNPRHKITKRGQNVTFRCDPISEHNRLYWYRQTLGQGPEFLTYFQNEAQLEKSRLLSDRFSAERPKGSFSTLEIQRTEQGDSAMYLCASSAGDRAHNQPQHFGDGTRLSIL.

The chain has TRBV30 and TRBJ2-2; 9 positions agree with TRBD1. The CDR3 has 15 amino acids. V gave up 1 base and J gave up 6 bases; unmatched junction bases: 6. The germline CDR1 and CDR2 sequences are GTSNPN and SVGIG (reference sequence). The CDR3 DNA sequence: TGTGCCTGGAGTGGGGACAGGGAGGTGGCCGGGGAGCTGTTTTTT. Amino acid sequence: CAWSGDREVAGELFF.

The rearrangement joins TRBV13 to TRBJ2-7, with 7 bases fitting TRBD1. J gave up 3 bases and V 4 bases, and 15 bases lay outside the gene matches. CDR1 is PRHDT and CDR2 is FYEKMQ in the germline V gene (reference sequence). The length of the CDR3 is 17 residues. CDR3 in DNA: TGTGCCAGCAGCTCTCATGTACAGGGGCGATCGATCTACGAGCAGTACTTC. Translating it yields CASSSHVQGRSIYEQYF.

J is TRBJ1-1 and V is TRBV4-3; TRBD1 aligns across 7 bases. Trimming at V came to 3 bases and at J to 11 bases, leaving 27 bases not matched to a gene. The CDR3 is 19 amino acids. Germline CDR1 and CDR2: LGHNA and YSLEER. CDR3 bases: TGCGCCAGCAGCCATCCGCGGAAGGGCCCCCGGACAGGTATTGACTGGGCTTTCTTT. Protein product: CASSHPRKGPRTGIDWAFF.